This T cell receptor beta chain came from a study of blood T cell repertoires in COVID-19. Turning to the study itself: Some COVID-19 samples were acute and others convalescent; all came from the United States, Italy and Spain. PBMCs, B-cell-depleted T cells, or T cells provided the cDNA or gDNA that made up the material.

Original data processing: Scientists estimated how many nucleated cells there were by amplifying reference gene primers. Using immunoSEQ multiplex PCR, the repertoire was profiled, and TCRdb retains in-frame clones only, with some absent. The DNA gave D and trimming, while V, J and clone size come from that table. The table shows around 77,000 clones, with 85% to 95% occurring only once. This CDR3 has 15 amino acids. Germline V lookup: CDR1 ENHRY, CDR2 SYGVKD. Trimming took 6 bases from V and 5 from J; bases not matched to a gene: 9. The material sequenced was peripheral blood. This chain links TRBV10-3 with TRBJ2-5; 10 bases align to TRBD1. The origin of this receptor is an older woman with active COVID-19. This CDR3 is CAIRPGQGSGETQYF. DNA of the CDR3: TGTGCCATCAGACCGGGACAGGGGTCTGGTGAGACCCAGTACTTC.